This passage covers 6 T cell receptor beta chains from one sample sequenced in a study of blood T cell repertoires in COVID-19 (dated by TCRdb to the early 2020s). Library method: the immunoSEQ multiplex PCR assay. TCRdb provides this immuneACCESS table in a form limited to in-frame rearrangements. Some clones are lacking; in checked studies, under half of them reflect an unresolved V gene, and why the rest are absent is not known. The sample contains 100,000 to 150,000 clones, about 85% of them found a single time. The ten largest clonotypes hold about 6.9% of the sample. The sequenced sample was peripheral blood. Source of these receptors: a man older than 75 with active or convalescent COVID-19.

DNA of the CDR3: TGTGCCAGCAGTATACTAGCGAGGGAGCAGTTCTTC. Amino acids: CASSILAREQFF. The chain recombines TRBV6-2 or TRBV6-3 with TRBJ2-1, with 7 bases lining up with TRBD2. The CDR3 contains 12 residues. V lost 5 bases and J lost 10; bases outside the gene matches: 5. CDR1 is MNHEY, CDR2 SVGEGT, per germline.

V usage is TRBV21-1 and J usage is TRBJ1-3; TRBD1, the D gene given by the table, was not confirmed from the DNA. TRBV21-1 corresponds to a pseudogene. This CDR3 spans 15 amino acids. The CDR3 is CASSLQGLNGNTIYF. The CDR3, as DNA: TGTGCCAGCAGCCTTCAGGGGTTGAACGGAAACACCATATATTTT.

The rearrangement links TRBV10-3 to TRBJ1-2; D possibly corresponds to TRBD1 (5 bases). V dropped 3 bases and J dropped 2 bases, with 16 bases sitting between them. The germline CDR1 and CDR2 sequences are ENHRY and SYGVKD. The CDR3 runs 16 residues. The CDR3 sequence: CAISESSPGRNYGYTF. CDR3 nucleotide sequence: TGTGCCATCAGTGAATCCTCACCAGGGCGGAACTATGGCTACACCTTC.

This chain connects TRBV18 to TRBJ1-1; a weak D match, TRBD1 (6 bases). V dropped 0 bases and J dropped 11 bases, with 10 bases sitting between them. CDR1 and CDR2 from the germline V gene are KGHSH and LQKENI. This CDR3 is built from 12 residues. This CDR3 reads CASSPPRGRAFF. CDR3 sequence (DNA): TGTGCCAGCTCACCACCGCGGGGGCGGGCTTTCTTT.

In this sample, this clone turned up once. The gene calls are TRBV19 and TRBJ2-7, with 13 bases fitting TRBD2. Germline loops: CDR1 LNHDA, CDR2 SQIVND (reference sequence). This CDR3 region has 16 residues. The V segment lost 1 base and the J segment 7 bases; nucleotides outside the gene matches: 7. CDR3 region: CASSIGTSGGRGEQYF. The CDR3 DNA reads TGTGCCAGTAGTATAGGGACTAGCGGGGGCCGTGGGGAGCAGTACTTC.

V usage is TRBV19 and J usage is TRBJ1-2, with D perhaps matching TRBD1 (5 bases). Trimming cost V 2 bases and J 4 bases, with 11 bases left between them. The CDR3 sequence is 14 residues long. CDR1 LNHDA and CDR2 SQIVND come from the germline V gene (reference sequence). CDR3 loop: CASSITQGGYGYTF. The CDR3 bases are TGTGCCAGTAGTATAACCCAGGGCGGCTATGGCTACACCTTC. The entire variable domain, with the rest obtained from reference TRBV19 and TRBJ1-2, is as follows: DGGITQSPKYLFRKEGQNVTLSCEQNLNHDAMYWYRQDPGQGLRLIYYSQIVNDFQKGDIAEGYSVSREKKESFPLTVTSAQKNPTAFYLCASSITQGGYGYTFGSGTRLTVV.